A single sample is the source of the 29 T cell receptor beta chains below, sequenced in a study of OX40 agonist ivuxolimab in advanced cancers. Only in-frame clones appear in the TCRdb table, and some are missing; sequencing was by immunoSEQ multiplex PCR. The sample contains tens of thousands of clones, around 89% of which appear only once. Source: CD4+ or CD8+ T cells sorted from blood, taken in a trial of the OX40 agonist ivuxolimab. Receptors were obtained from an adult with an advanced solid tumor such as melanoma, head and neck, liver or kidney cancer.

The chain is built from TRBV19 and TRBJ2-1, with D perhaps matching TRBD1 (5 bases). CDR1 and CDR2 from the germline V gene are LNHDA and SQIVND (reference sequence). The CDR3 contains 14 residues. Trimming left V 6 bases short and J 8 bases short, with 17 bases between. The CDR3 is CASRPIIGDYEQFF. The DNA for the CDR3 is TGTGCCAGTAGACCCATTATAGGGGATTATGAGCAGTTCTTC.

This chain links TRBV10-1 with TRBJ2-3, with TRBD2 matching over 7 bases. This CDR3 is 17 amino acids long. Per germline, CDR1 WNHNN and CDR2 SYGVQD (reference sequence). Trimming took 0 bases from V and 0 from J; bases not matched to a gene: 6. The CDR3 loop reads CASSESEASGSTDTQYF. The CDR3 DNA sequence: TGCGCCAGCAGTGAGTCGGAAGCTAGCGGTAGCACAGATACGCAGTATTTT.

This chain connects TRBV7-6 to TRBJ2-5; D may be TRBD1 or TRBD2 (5 bases each). This CDR3 is 16 amino acids long. Trimming took off 2 bases at V and 2 bases at J, with 15 bases between the two ends. From germline, CDR1 is SGHVS and CDR2 FNYEAQ. This CDR3 reads CASSLLGGVIQETQYF. Written as DNA, the CDR3 is TGTGCCAGCAGCTTACTTGGGGGAGTGATACAAGAGACCCAGTACTTC. Drawing the rest from reference TRBV7-6 and TRBJ2-5, the complete variable domain is GAGVSQSPRYKVTKRGQDVALRCDPISGHVSLYWYRQALGQGPEFLTYFNYEAQQDKSGLPNDRFSAERPEGSISTLTIQRTEQRDSAMYRCASSLLGGVIQETQYFGPGTRLLVL.

This clone was seen a few times. The rearrangement uses TRBV6-5 and TRBJ1-5; a weak D match, TRBD1 (5 bases). Per germline, CDR1 MNHEY and CDR2 SVGAGI. This CDR3 region has 13 residues. V lost 2 bases and J lost 4, with 6 bases in between. As DNA, the CDR3 is TGTGCCAGCAGTTACGGGGGGAATCAGCCCCAGCATTTT. Translation gives CASSYGGNQPQHF.

This chain uses TRBV6-5 with TRBJ2-1; 9 bases agree with TRBD1. The CDR3 is 15 residues long. The V segment lost 6 bases and the J segment 4 bases; nucleotides outside the gene matches: 7. The germline gives CDR1 MNHEY, CDR2 SVGAGI. The CDR3 sequence: CASRPTGTGYNEQFF. CDR3 nucleotides: TGTGCCAGCAGACCCACCGGGACAGGGTACAATGAGCAGTTCTTC.

The rearrangement links TRBV28 to TRBJ1-3; D is ambiguous. Germline V CDR1 and CDR2: MDHEN, SYDVKM. The CDR3 is 11 residues long. Trimming took off 9 bases at V and 4 bases at J, with 7 bases between the two ends. In nucleotides, the CDR3 is TGTGCCAGTGGTAGGGGAAACACCATATATTTT. Its translation is CASGRGNTIYF.

V usage is TRBV6-5 and J usage is TRBJ2-7; TRBD2 might be the D (6 bases). The CDR3 contains 14 residues. The germline CDR1 and CDR2 sequences are MNHEY and SVGAGI. The V end was cut by 6 bases, the J end by 0 bases, with 12 bases between. Here the CDR3 DNA reads TGTGCCAGCAGACTAGCAGGGTCCTCCTACGAGCAGTACTTC. Translated: CASRLAGSSYEQYF.

This clone rates as medium-sized. The rearrangement uses TRBV6-1 and TRBJ2-7, with D perhaps TRBD1 (5 bases). The V gene lost 4 bases and the J gene lost 3 bases, with 10 bases spanning the gap. Germline CDR1 is MNHNS and CDR2 is SASEGT. This CDR3 spans 13 amino acids. CDR3 sequence reads: CASSVQANYEQYF. The CDR3 DNA follows: TGTGCCAGCAGTGTACAGGCGAACTACGAGCAGTACTTC.

V is TRBV14 and J is TRBJ2-5; D might be TRBD1 (6 bases). CDR1 is SGHDN and CDR2 is FVKESK in the germline V gene. This CDR3 is 13 amino acids long. V lost 7 bases and J 1 base, leaving 10 bases between the germline ends. CDR3 sequence: CASNGQLQETQYF. For the CDR3, the DNA is TGTGCCAGCAATGGACAGCTCCAAGAGACCCAGTACTTC.

The chain employs TRBV6-6 and TRBJ2-7; 11 positions match TRBD2. Germline V gene data show CDR1 as MNHNY and CDR2 as SVGAGI (reference sequence). With 2 bases clipped from V and 3 bases from J, the junction kept 3 bases outside the gene matches. The CDR3 has 15 amino acids. The CDR3 loop reads CASSYAGTSGYEQYF. CDR3 DNA sequence: TGTGCCAGCAGTTACGCCGGGACTAGCGGCTACGAGCAGTACTTC.

The V gene is TRBV5-1, the J gene TRBJ1-3, with a weak D call TRBD1 (6 bases). Per germline, CDR1 SGHRS and CDR2 YFSETQ. V lost 2 bases and J 2 bases, leaving 11 bases between the germline ends. The length of the CDR3 is 15 residues. CDR3 coding DNA: TGCGCCAGCAGCTTAGGGGGGATTACTGGAAACACCATATATTTT. The encoded protein is CASSLGGITGNTIYF.

This clone was seen a few times. The CDR3 protein is CASSPRRRDTQYF. Written as DNA, the CDR3 is TGCGCCAGCAGCCCCCGCCGACGGGATACGCAGTATTTT. The V call is TRBV4-1, the J call TRBJ2-3; D remains ambiguous. Germline V gene sequence: CDR1 MGHRA, CDR2 YSYEKL. The CDR3 totals 13 residues. V was clipped by 4 bases and J by 6 bases, with 11 bases between them.

Only one count was recorded for this clone. This chain connects TRBV28 to TRBJ1-2, with TRBD1 matching over 12 bases. Per germline, CDR1 MDHEN and CDR2 SYDVKM. The J segment lost 7 bases and the V segment lost 6 bases, leaving 9 bases of the junction unmatched. This CDR3 spans 15 amino acids. CDR3 region: CASRSPGTGGAGYTF. The CDR3 DNA reads as TGTGCCAGCAGAAGTCCCGGGACAGGGGGCGCTGGCTACACCTTC.

This chain uses TRBV7-2 with TRBJ2-7, with 10 bases matching TRBD1. Trimming cost V 5 bases and J 0 bases; bases outside gene matches: 4. Germline CDR1 reads SGHTA; CDR2 reads FQGNSA. The CDR3 has 15 residues. DNA of the CDR3: TGTGCCAGCAGCCCCGACAGGGGGCCCTCCTACGAGCAGTACTTC. Translation: CASSPDRGPSYEQYF.

The J gene is TRBJ2-2, the V gene TRBV14; the match to TRBD2 covers 8 bases. Per the germline V gene, CDR1 is SGHDN and CDR2 is FVKESK. J gave up 5 bases and V 0 bases, and 5 bases lay outside the gene matches. The CDR3 is made up of 16 amino acids. The CDR3 sequence is CASSQDLGGVTGELFF. CDR3 bases: TGTGCCAGCAGCCAAGATCTCGGGGGGGTAACCGGGGAGCTGTTTTTT.

With respect to this clone: The same CDR3 arises from other DNA sequences in this sample as well. The chain recombines TRBV28 with TRBJ2-5; TRBD2 matches 15 bases. The germline V gene encodes CDR1 MDHEN and CDR2 SYDVKM. The length of the CDR3 is 14 residues. Trimming took 11 bases from V and 4 from J; bases not matched to a gene: 5. The CDR3 coding sequence is TGTGCCTCTCGGACTAGCGGGAGGGGAGAGACCCAGTACTTC. This encodes CASRTSGRGETQYF.

This rearrangement joins TRBV18 to TRBJ1-1; D remains unclear. This CDR3 spans 15 amino acids. Between the trimmed V and J ends, which lost 0 bases and 1 base, there was a span of 9 bases. Germline V gene data show CDR1 as KGHSH and CDR2 as LQKENI. The CDR3 sequence: CASSPPSMGNTEAFF. CDR3 DNA sequence: TGTGCCAGCTCACCACCCAGTATGGGGAACACTGAAGCTTTCTTT.

The V call is TRBV28, the J call TRBJ2-6, with 8 bases identical to TRBD1. CDR3 length: 16 residues. Germline values: CDR1 MDHEN, CDR2 SYDVKM. V dropped 10 bases and J dropped 2; count of bases not matched to a gene: 10. CDR3 sequence reads: CATREGGQAGANVLTF. DNA of the CDR3: TGTGCCACCCGGGAAGGGGGACAGGCTGGGGCCAACGTCCTGACTTTC.

The V and J genes are TRBV7-8 and TRBJ2-1; D remains ambiguous. Germline CDR1 and CDR2: SGHVS and FQNEAQ. This CDR3 region has 17 residues. Trimming took off 0 bases at V and 0 bases at J, with 12 bases between the two ends. CDR3 residues: CASSLARRFSSYNEQFF. The CDR3 nucleotides read TGTGCCAGCAGCTTAGCGAGGCGCTTTTCCTCCTACAATGAGCAGTTCTTC.

The genes are TRBV19 and TRBJ1-3, with no clear D. The V gene lost 10 bases and the J gene lost 0 bases, with 4 bases spanning the gap. Germline V gene lookup returns CDR1 LNHDA and CDR2 SQIVND (reference sequence). The CDR3 loop spans 11 amino acids. The chain's CDR3 is CATYSGNTIYF. The CDR3 DNA reads TGTGCCACCTACTCTGGAAACACCATATATTTT.

The chain is built from TRBV5-4 and TRBJ2-1, with 7 bases lining up with TRBD2. The trim removed 3 bases at V and 6 bases at J, leaving 12 bases unmatched. The CDR3 runs 16 residues. CDR1 and CDR2 from the germline V gene are SGHNT and YYREEE (reference sequence). The CDR3 region is CASSSGGPAPLNEQFF. For the CDR3, the DNA is TGTGCCAGCAGCTCGGGGGGTCCCGCCCCTCTCAATGAGCAGTTCTTC.

V and J are TRBV14 and TRBJ1-1; TRBD1 agrees at 8 bases. The CDR3 totals 16 residues. The ends lost 1 base at V and 1 base at J; junction bases unmatched: 5. Germline-derived CDR1 and CDR2 are SGHDN and FVKESK. The CDR3 is CASSQVTGTGNTEAFF. For the CDR3, the DNA is TGTGCCAGCAGCCAAGTGACCGGGACAGGGAACACTGAAGCTTTCTTT.

The chain is built from TRBV11-2 and TRBJ2-2; 7 bases map to TRBD1. CDR1 is SGHAT, CDR2 FQNNGV, per germline. V shed 5 bases, J shed 7 bases, and the junction held 7 bases outside the gene matches. The CDR3 covers 14 residues. CDR3 in amino acids: CASSQGGAGGELFF. The CDR3 DNA follows: TGTGCCAGCAGCCAAGGGGGCGCGGGCGGGGAGCTGTTTTTT.

The chain recombines TRBV5-6 with TRBJ2-2; D gene unclear. CDR3 length equals 12 residues. Trimming pared 7 bases from V and 5 bases from J, leaving 9 bases between. Germline CDR1 SGHDT, CDR2 YYEEEE. CDR3 in amino acids: CASHRRTGELFF. CDR3 nucleotide sequence: TGTGCCAGCCACCGTAGAACCGGGGAGCTGTTTTTT.

With regard to this clone: Other DNA variants within this sample encode the same CDR3. This chain uses TRBV28 with TRBJ1-1; no clear D gene. Germline V gives CDR1 MDHEN, CDR2 SYDVKM. The CDR3 length is 11 residues. Trimming removed 2 bases from V and 5 bases from J, with 3 bases in between. CDR3 region: CASSLGTEAFF. CDR3 nucleotides: TGTGCCAGCAGTTTAGGGACTGAAGCTTTCTTT.

J is TRBJ2-4 and V is TRBV28, with 9 bases identical to TRBD1. The V segment lost 3 bases and the J segment 2 bases; nucleotides outside the gene matches: 8. Germline CDR1 and CDR2: MDHEN and SYDVKM. The CDR3 is 17 residues long. Here the CDR3 DNA reads TGTGCCAGCAGTTTTACCGGGACAGGGATGTCCAAAAACATTCAGTACTTC. Amino acid sequence: CASSFTGTGMSKNIQYF.

DNA of the CDR3: TGTGCCAGCAGTTACTCGGAGACAAATTACGAGCAGTACTTC. Its translation: CASSYSETNYEQYF. The chain has TRBV6-6 and TRBJ2-7; D remains unclear. V shed 0 bases and J shed 4 bases, with 10 bases lying between them. The CDR3 has 14 residues. Germline CDR1 and CDR2: MNHNY and SVGAGI (reference sequence).

This chain links TRBV2 with TRBJ2-3; 10 positions agree with TRBD1. The CDR3 totals 15 residues. The germline gives CDR1 SNHLY, CDR2 FYNNEI. Trimming removed 5 bases from V and 4 bases from J; junction bases left unmatched: 6. The CDR3 reads CASSRDRGQADTQYF. CDR3 DNA sequence: TGTGCCAGCAGTAGGGACAGGGGACAAGCAGATACGCAGTATTTT. Filled out from reference TRBV2 and TRBJ2-3, the complete variable domain reads EPEVTQTPSHQVTQMGQEVILRCVPISNHLYFYWYRQILGQKVEFLVSFYNNEISEKSEIFDDQFSVERPDGSNFTLKIRSTKLEDSAMYFCASSRDRGQADTQYFGPGTRLTVL.

This chain joins TRBV5-1 and TRBJ2-6; D is perhaps TRBD1 or TRBD2 (7 bases each). CDR3 length: 18 residues. The V end was cut by 1 base, the J end by 2 bases, with 16 bases between. Germline V gene data show CDR1 as SGHRS and CDR2 as YFSETQ. The chain's CDR3 is CASSLSTGRGPGANVLTF. The CDR3, as DNA: TGCGCCAGCAGCTTGTCGACAGGGAGGGGTCCTGGGGCCAACGTCCTGACTTTC.